The T cell receptor (beta chain) described here comes from a study of blood T cell repertoires in COVID-19. In the original processing: Amplification of reference gene primers was used by the study to estimate nucleated cell counts. The method was immunoSEQ multiplex PCR; TCRdb's version includes in-frame clones alone and lacks a portion of them. The V and J calls and clone size come from that table; D and trimming were worked out from the DNA. The sample holds 100,000 to 150,000 clones, 70% to 90% seen once. Losses at the gene ends were 4 bases for V and 12 bases for J; bases not matched to a gene: 6. Germline CDR1 KGHDR, CDR2 SFDVKD. The CDR3 length is 13 residues.

This clonotype was sampled from a woman of 80 years or more with acute or convalescent COVID-19. J is TRBJ2-1 and V is TRBV24-1, with 9 positions matching TRBD2. Sequencing used peripheral blood. The CDR3 DNA reads TGTGCCACCAGTGACCTTGGACTAGCGCCGCAGTTCTTC. Translated, it gives CATSDLGLAPQFF.